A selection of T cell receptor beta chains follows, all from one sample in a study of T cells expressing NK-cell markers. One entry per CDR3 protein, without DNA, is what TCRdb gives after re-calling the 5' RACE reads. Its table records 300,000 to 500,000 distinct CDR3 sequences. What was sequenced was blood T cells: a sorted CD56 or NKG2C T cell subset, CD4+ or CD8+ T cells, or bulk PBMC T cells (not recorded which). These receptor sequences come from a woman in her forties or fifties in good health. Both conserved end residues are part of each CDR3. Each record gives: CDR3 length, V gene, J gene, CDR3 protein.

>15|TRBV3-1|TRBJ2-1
CASSRGLAGHNEQFF
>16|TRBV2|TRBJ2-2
CASRPNPHTNTGELFF
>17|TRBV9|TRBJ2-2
CASSVGTSGRNTGELFF
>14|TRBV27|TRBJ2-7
CASSFARFSYEQYF
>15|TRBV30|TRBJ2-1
CAWTTKAGVYNEQFF
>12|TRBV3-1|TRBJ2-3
CASSQTDDTQYF
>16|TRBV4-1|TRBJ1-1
CASSAQPGTINTEAFF
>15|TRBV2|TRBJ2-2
CASSGTSGSIGELFF
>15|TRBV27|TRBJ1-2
CASSLSGGAYYGYTF
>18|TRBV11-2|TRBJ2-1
CASSPSIAGGRAYNEQFF
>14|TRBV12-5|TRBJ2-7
CASGRPGTGHEQYF
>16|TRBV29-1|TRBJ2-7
CSVLSPGVFLPYEQYF
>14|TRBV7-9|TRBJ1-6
CASSLGTENSPLHF
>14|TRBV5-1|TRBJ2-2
CASSLDPGSGELFF
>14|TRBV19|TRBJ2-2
CASTEGLNTGELFF
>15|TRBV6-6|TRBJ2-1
CASSYSQSLIDEQFF
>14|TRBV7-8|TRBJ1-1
CASIGIRANTEAFF
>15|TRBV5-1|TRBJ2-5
CASSSSGVSSETQYF
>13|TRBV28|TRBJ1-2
CASRSQGLYGYTF
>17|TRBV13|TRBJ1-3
CASSLGRGGRAGNTIYF
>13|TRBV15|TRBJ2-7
CATSRGRIYEQYF
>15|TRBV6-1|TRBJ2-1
CASKGTGGAGTEQFF
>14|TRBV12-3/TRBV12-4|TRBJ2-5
CASRQNRERETQYF
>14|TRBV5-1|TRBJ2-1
CASSLEWLVDEQFF